The following is a T cell receptor (beta chain) sequence with its context. Its antigen is as yet unknown. The data belong to a study of molecular identifiers for immune sequencing clone quantification. Study-wide results and caveats: Clones of above 20 RNA copies carried over 99% of effector molecules; in naive cells they carried under 1%.

This CDR3 is 15 amino acids long. V shed 7 bases, J shed 0 bases, and the junction held 6 bases outside the gene matches. Germline V gene sequence: CDR1 LNHDA, CDR2 SQIVND (reference sequence). Libraries of bulk TCR were made by previously described methods (with listed TCR primers). Via MiXCR, TCRdb re-called the PCR reads, giving one row per CDR3 protein. The sample gives some 680,000 distinct CDR3 sequences, about 25% of which show up once; 0.78% is in the top ten. The sequenced sample was naive CD8+ T cells from blood, with Jurkat cell RNA spiked in. As for subset: FACS-sorted CD8+CD4-CCR7+CD45RA+ naive T cells. This receptor was obtained from a human donor in good health. Some libraries in this study had Jurkat cell RNA spiked in. The chain employs TRBV19 and TRBJ2-3; 8 nucleotides line up with TRBD2. DNA of the CDR3: TGTGCCAGTATGACTAGCGCCTGGAGCACAGATACGCAGTATTTT. Amino acids: CASMTSAWSTDTQYF.